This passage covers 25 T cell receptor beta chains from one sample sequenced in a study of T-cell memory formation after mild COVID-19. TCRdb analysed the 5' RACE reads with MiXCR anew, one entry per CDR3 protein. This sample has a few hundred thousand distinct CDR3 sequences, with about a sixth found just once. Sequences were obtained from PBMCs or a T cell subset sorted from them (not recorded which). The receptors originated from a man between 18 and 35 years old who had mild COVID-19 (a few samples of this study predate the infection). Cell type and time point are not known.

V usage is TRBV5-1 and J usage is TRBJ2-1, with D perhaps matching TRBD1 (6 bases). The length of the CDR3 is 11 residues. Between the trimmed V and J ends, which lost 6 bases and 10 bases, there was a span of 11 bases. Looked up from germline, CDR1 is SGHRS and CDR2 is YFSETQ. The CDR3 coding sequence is TGCGCCAGCACCCCTGACAGGGAGCAGTTCTTC. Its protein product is CASTPDREQFF.

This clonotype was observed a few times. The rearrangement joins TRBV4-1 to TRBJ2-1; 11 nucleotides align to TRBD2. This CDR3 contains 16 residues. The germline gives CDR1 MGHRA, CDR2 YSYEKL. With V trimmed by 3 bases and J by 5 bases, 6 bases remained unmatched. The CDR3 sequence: CASSHILAGGNNEQFF. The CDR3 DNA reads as TGCGCCAGCAGCCATATTCTAGCGGGGGGCAACAATGAGCAGTTCTTC.

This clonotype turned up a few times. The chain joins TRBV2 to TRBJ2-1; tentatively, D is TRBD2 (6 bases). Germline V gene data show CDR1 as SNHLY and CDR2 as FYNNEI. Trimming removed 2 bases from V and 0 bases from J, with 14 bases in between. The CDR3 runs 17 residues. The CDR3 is CASSETGGPSSYNEQFF. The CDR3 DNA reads TGTGCCAGCAGTGAAACCGGGGGACCAAGCTCCTACAATGAGCAGTTCTTC.

DNA of the CDR3: TGTGCCATCAGTGATTTGCTAGCGGGGGGGCTCTACGAGCAGTACTTC. It specifies CAISDLLAGGLYEQYF. The V gene is TRBV10-3, the J gene TRBJ2-7; 12 nucleotides line up with TRBD2. CDR3 size: 16 residues. Trimming removed 3 bases from V and 3 bases from J; junction bases left unmatched: 6. Germline loops: CDR1 ENHRY, CDR2 SYGVKD.

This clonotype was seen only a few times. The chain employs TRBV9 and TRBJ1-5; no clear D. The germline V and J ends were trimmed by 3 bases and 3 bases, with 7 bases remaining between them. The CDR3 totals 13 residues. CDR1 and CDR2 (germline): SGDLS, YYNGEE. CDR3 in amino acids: CASSDSLNQPQHF. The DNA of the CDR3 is TGTGCCAGCAGCGACAGTCTCAATCAGCCCCAGCATTTT.

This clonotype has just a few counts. CDR3 region: CASSWWGNEQFF. The CDR3, as DNA: TGTGCCAGCAGTTGGTGGGGGAATGAGCAGTTCTTC. The V gene is TRBV6-2 or TRBV6-3, the J gene TRBJ2-1; D tentatively fits TRBD1 or TRBD2 (5 bases each). V was shortened by 4 bases and J by 7 bases, with 8 bases between the two germline ends. The CDR3 sequence is 12 residues long. Germline CDR1 is MNHEY and CDR2 is SVGEGT.

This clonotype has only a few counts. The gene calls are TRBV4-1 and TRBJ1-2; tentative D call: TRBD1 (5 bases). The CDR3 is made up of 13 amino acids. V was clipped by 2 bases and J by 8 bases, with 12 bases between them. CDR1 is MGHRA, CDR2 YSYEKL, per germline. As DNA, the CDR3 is TGCGCCAGCAGCCAACCTGGGACGGAAGGCTACACCTTC. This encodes CASSQPGTEGYTF.

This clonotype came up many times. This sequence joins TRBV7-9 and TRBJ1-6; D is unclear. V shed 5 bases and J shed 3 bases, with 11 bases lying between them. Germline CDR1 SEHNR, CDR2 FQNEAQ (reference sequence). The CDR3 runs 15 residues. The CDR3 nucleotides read TGTGCCAGCAGCCCGGCCCTGAGCTATAATTCACCCCTCCACTTT. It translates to CASSPALSYNSPLHF.

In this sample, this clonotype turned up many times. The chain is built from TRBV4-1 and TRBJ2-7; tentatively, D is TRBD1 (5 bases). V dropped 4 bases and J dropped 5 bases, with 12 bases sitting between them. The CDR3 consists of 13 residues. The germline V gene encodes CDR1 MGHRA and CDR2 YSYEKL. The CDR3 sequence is CASSPSQGNEQYF. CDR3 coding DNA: TGCGCCAGCAGCCCGAGCCAGGGTAACGAGCAGTACTTC.

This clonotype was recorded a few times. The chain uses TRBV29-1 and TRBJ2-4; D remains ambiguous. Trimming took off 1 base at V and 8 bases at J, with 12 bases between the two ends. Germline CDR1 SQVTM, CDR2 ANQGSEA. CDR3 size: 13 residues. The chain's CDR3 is CSVEAKIPHIQYF. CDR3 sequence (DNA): TGCAGCGTTGAAGCCAAGATTCCCCACATTCAGTACTTC.

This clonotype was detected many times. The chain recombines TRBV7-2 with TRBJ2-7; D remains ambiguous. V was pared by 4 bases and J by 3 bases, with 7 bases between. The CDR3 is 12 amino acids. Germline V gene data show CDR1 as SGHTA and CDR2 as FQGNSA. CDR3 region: CASSSSSYEQYF. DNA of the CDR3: TGTGCCAGCAGCTCGAGCAGCTACGAGCAGTACTTC.

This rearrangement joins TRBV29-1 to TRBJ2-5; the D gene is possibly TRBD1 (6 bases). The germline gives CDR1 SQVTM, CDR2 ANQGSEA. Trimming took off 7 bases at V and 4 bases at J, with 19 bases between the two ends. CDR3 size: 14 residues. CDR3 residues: CSARDRLDRETQYF. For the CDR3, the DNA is TGCAGCGCCCGAGACAGGCTGGATCGAGAGACCCAGTACTTC.

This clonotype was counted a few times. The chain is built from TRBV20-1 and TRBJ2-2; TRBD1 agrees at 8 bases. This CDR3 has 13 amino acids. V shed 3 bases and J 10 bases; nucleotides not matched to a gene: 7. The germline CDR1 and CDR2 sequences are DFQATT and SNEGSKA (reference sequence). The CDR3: CSARRTGSSELFF. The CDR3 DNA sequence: TGCAGTGCTAGGAGGACAGGGAGCTCGGAGCTGTTTTTT.

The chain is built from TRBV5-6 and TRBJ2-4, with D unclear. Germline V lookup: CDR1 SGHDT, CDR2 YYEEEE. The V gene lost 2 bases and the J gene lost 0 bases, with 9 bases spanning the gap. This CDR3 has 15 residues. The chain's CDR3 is CASSFWDVAKNIQYF. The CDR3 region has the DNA TGTGCCAGCAGCTTTTGGGATGTAGCCAAAAACATTCAGTACTTC.

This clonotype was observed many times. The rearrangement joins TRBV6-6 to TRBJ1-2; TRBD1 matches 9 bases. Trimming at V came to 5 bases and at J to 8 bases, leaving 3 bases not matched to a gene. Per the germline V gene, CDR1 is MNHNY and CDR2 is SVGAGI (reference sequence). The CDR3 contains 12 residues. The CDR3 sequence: CASSTGGRGYTF. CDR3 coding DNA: TGTGCCAGCAGTACAGGGGGCCGCGGCTACACCTTC.

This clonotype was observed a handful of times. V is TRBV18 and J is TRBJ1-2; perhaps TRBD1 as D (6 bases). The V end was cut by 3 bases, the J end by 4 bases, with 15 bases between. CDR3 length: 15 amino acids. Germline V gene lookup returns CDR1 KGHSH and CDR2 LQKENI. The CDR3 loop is CASSPTGSGIYGYTF. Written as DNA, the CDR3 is TGTGCCAGCTCACCCACAGGGAGCGGAATCTATGGCTACACCTTC.

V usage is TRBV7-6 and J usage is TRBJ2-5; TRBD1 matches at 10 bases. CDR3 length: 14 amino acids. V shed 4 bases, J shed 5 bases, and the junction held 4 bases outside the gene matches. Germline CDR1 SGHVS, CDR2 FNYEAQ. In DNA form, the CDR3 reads TGTGCCAGCAGCTCTGGACAGGGGGACGAGACCCAGTACTTC. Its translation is CASSSGQGDETQYF. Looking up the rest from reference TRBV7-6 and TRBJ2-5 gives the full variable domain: GAGVSQSPRYKVTKRGQDVALRCDPISGHVSLYWYRQALGQGPEFLTYFNYEAQQDKSGLPNDRFSAERPEGSISTLTIQRTEQRDSAMYRCASSSGQGDETQYFGPGTRLLVL.

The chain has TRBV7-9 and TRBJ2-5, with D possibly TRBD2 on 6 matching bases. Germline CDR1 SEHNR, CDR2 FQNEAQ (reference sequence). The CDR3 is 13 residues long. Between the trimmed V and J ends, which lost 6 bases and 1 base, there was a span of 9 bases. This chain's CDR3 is CASRRDSQETQYF. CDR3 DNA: TGTGCCAGCAGGCGGGACTCCCAAGAGACCCAGTACTTC.

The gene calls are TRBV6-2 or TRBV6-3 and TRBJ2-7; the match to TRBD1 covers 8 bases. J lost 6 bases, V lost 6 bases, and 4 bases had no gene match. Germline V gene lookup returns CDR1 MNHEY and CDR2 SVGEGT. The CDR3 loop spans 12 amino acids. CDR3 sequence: CASRRQGSEQYF. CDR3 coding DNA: TGTGCCAGCAGAAGACAGGGGTCCGAGCAGTACTTC.

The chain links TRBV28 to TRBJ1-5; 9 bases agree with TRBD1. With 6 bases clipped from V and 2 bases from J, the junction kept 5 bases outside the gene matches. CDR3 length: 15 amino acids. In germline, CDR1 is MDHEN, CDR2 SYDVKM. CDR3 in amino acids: CASRWGQGGNQPQHF. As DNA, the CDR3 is TGTGCCAGCAGGTGGGGACAGGGCGGCAATCAGCCCCAGCATTTT. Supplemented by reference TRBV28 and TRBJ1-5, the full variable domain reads DVKVTQSSRYLVKRTGEKVFLECVQDMDHENMFWYRQDPGLGLRLIYFSYDVKMKEKGDIPEGYSVSREKKERFSLILESASTNQTSMYLCASRWGQGGNQPQHFGDGTRLSIL.

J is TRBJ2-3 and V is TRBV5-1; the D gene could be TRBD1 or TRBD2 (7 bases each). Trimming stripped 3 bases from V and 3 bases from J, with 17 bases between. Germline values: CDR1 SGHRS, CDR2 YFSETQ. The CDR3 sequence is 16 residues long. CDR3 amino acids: CASSSEGTAGTDTQYF. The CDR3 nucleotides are TGCGCCAGCAGCTCGGAAGGGACAGCGGGGACAGATACGCAGTATTTT.

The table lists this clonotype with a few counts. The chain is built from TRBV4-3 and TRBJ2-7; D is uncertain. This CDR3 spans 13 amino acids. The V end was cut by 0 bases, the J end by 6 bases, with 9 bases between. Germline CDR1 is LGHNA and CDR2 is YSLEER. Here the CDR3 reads CASSQDPTAEQYF. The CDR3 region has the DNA TGCGCCAGCAGCCAAGACCCGACCGCCGAGCAGTACTTC.

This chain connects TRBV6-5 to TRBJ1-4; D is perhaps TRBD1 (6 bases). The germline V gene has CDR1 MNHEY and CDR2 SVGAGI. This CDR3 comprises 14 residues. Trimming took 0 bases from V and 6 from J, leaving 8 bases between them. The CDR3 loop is CASSYSGGYEKLFF. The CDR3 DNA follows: TGTGCCAGCAGTTACTCCGGGGGCTATGAAAAACTGTTTTTT.

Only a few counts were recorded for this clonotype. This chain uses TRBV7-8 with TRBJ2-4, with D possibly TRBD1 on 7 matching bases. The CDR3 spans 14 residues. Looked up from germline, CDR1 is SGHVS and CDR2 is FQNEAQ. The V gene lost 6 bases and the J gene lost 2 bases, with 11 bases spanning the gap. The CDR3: CASRPGGPKNIQYF. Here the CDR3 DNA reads TGTGCCAGCAGACCAGGGGGGCCCAAAAACATTCAGTACTTC. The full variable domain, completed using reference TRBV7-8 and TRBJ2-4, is GAGVSQSPRYKVAKRGQDVALRCDPISGHVSLFWYQQALGQGPEFLTYFQNEAQLDKSGLPSDRFFAERPEGSVSTLKIQRTQQEDSAVYLCASRPGGPKNIQYFGAGTRLSVL.

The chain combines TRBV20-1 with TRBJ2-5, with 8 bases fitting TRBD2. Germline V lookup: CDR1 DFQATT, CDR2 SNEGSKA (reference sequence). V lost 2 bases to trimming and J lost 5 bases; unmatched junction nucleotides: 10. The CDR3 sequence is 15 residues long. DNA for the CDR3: TGCAGTGCTAGAACGGGGGGGAACCGCCTGGAGACCCAGTACTTC. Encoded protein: CSARTGGNRLETQYF.